The 4 T cell receptor beta chains below were found in one sample sequenced in a study of OX40 agonist ivuxolimab in advanced cancers. Produced via immunoSEQ multiplex PCR; TCRdb's table is partial and in-frame only. The profile shows about 110,000 clones, 90% of them singletons. Specimen: CD4+ or CD8+ T cells sorted from blood, collected in a trial of the OX40 agonist ivuxolimab. These receptors were collected from an adult with an advanced solid tumor such as melanoma, head and neck, liver or kidney cancer.

CDR3 region: CASSRGQPYGYTF. The CDR3 DNA is TGTGCCAGCAGCAGGGGACAGCCCTATGGCTACACCTTC. This chain links TRBV21-1 with TRBJ1-2; whether TRBD1, the table's D call, matches the DNA was not checked. TRBV21-1 is annotated as a pseudogene. This CDR3 has 13 residues.

The chain carries TRBV5-1 and TRBJ1-4, with D tentatively TRBD1 (5 bases). The CDR3 is 17 amino acids. The V and J ends lost 0 bases and 0 bases respectively, with 12 bases between them. Germline V gene sequence: CDR1 SGHRS, CDR2 YFSETQ. DNA for the CDR3: TGCGCCAGCAGCTTGGCCGGGGCCGGGTCAACTAATGAAAAACTGTTTTTT. As protein: CASSLAGAGSTNEKLFF.

The rearrangement joins TRBV11-2 to TRBJ2-7; 7 bases line up with TRBD1. CDR3 length: 15 residues. CDR1 is SGHAT, CDR2 FQNNGV, per germline. After removal of 3 bases from V and 4 bases from J, the junction contained 9 bases not matched to a gene. The CDR3 spells CASSFGGQLMYEQYF. The CDR3 DNA sequence: TGTGCCAGCAGCTTTGGGGGACAGCTAATGTACGAGCAGTACTTC.

CDR3 bases: TGTGCCAGCAGCCGACAGGGGGGAAATGAAAAACTGTTTTTT. This translates into CASSRQGGNEKLFF. V is TRBV6-5 and J is TRBJ1-4; TRBD1 matches at 9 bases. V lost 6 bases and J lost 5; bases outside the gene matches: 4. Germline V lookup: CDR1 MNHEY, CDR2 SVGAGI. This CDR3 comprises 14 residues.